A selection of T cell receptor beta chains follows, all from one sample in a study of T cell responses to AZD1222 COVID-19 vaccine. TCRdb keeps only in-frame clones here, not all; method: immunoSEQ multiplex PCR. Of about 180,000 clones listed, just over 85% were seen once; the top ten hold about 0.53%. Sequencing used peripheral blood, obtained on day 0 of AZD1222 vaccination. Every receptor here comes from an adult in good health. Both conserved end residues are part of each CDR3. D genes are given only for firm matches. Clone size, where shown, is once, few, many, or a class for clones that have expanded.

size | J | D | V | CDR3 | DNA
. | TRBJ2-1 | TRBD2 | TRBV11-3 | CASSYLAGRGNEQFF | TGTGCCAGCAGCTATCTAGCGGGGAGAGGGAATGAGCAGTTCTTC
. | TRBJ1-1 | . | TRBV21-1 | CASSKEGDRGLNTEAFF | TGTGCCAGCAGCAAAGAGGGGGACAGGGGGCTGAACACTGAAGCTTTCTTT
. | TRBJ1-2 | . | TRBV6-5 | CASSYSGHGGYTF | TGTGCCAGCAGTTACTCTGGGCATGGTGGCTACACCTTC
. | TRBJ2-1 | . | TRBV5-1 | CASSLAGPRANEQFF | TGCGCCAGCAGCTTGGCCGGACCCAGAGCCAATGAGCAGTTCTTC
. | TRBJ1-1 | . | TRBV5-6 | CASRQKNGEAFF | TGTGCCAGCAGACAGAAGAACGGTGAAGCTTTCTTT
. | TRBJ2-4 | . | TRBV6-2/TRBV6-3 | CASSSGSLAKNIQYF | TGTGCCAGCAGTTCTGGTAGTTTAGCCAAAAACATTCAGTACTTC
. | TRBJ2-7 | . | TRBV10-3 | CAISVRDGYEQYF | TGTGCCATCAGTGTCCGGGACGGATACGAGCAGTACTTC
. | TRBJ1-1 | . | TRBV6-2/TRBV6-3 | CASSRENTEAFF | TGTGCCAGCAGCCGAGAAAACACTGAAGCTTTCTTT
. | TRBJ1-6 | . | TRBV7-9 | CASTLSLGDNSPLHF | TGTGCCAGCACCCTTTCTCTAGGTGATAATTCACCCCTCCACTTT
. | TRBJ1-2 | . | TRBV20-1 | CSAPVVYGYTF | TGCAGTGCTCCGGTTGTCTATGGCTACACCTTC
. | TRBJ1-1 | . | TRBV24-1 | CATSEEGQSFF | TGTGCCACCAGTGAAGAGGGACAATCTTTCTTT
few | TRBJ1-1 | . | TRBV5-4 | CASSFSGWAEAFF | TGTGCCAGCAGCTTTTCAGGGTGGGCTGAAGCTTTCTTT
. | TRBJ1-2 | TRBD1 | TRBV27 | CASSLSGTDYGYTF | TGTGCCAGCAGTTTATCGGGGACAGATTATGGCTACACCTTC
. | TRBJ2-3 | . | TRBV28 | CASSSPADTQYF | TGTGCCAGCAGTTCCCCCGCAGATACGCAGTATTTT
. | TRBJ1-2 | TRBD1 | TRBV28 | CASRPLTGANYGYTF | TGTGCCAGCAGGCCTCTCACAGGGGCTAACTATGGCTACACCTTC
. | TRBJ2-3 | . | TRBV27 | CASIGLGTERGDTQYF | TGTGCCAGCATTGGACTAGGGACAGAACGGGGAGATACGCAGTATTTT
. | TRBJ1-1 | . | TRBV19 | CASSIGGKMNTEAFF | TGTGCCAGTAGTATAGGGGGCAAAATGAACACTGAAGCTTTCTTT
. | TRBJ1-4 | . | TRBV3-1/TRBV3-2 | CASSQGGLKLFF | TGTGCCAGCAGCCAAGGGGGACTAAAACTGTTTTTT
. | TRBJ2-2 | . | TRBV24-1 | CATSDPASGAGELFF | TGTGCCACCAGTGATCCTGCTTCGGGGGCCGGGGAGCTGTTTTTT
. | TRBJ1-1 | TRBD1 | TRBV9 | CASSALGQAGAFF | TGTGCCAGCAGCGCCCTCGGACAGGCTGGGGCTTTCTTT
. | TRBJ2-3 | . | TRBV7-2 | CASSLASTDTQYF | TGTGCCAGCAGCTTAGCCTCCACAGATACGCAGTATTTT
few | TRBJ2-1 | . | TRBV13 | CASSYRWDSLGGEQFF | TGTGCCAGCAGCTACCGGTGGGACAGCCTGGGAGGTGAGCAGTTCTTC
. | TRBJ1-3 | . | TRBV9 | CASSAAAGNTIYF | TGTGCCAGCAGCGCCGCTGCGGGAAACACCATATATTTT
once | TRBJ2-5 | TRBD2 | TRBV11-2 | CASSPGPGGLGGRETQYF | TGTGCCAGCAGCCCCGGACCGGGGGGATTAGGTGGAAGAGAGACCCAGTACTTC
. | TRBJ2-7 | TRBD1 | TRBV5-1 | CATASGGRGPSGEQYF | TGCGCCACCGCTTCTGGGGGCAGGGGGCCATCCGGCGAGCAGTACTTC
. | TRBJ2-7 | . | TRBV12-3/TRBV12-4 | CASSPGTMNEQYF | TGTGCCAGCAGTCCCGGGACAATGAACGAGCAGTACTTC
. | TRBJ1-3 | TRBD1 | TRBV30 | CAWHGQGRNTIYF | TGTGCCTGGCACGGACAGGGAAGAAACACCATATATTTT
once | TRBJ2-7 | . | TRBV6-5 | CASTQPGVPYEQYF | TGTGCCAGCACCCAACCAGGGGTACCCTACGAGCAGTACTTC
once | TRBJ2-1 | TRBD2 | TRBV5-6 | CASSSGLERGNEQFF | TGTGCCAGCAGCTCCGGACTAGAGCGGGGGAATGAGCAGTTCTTC
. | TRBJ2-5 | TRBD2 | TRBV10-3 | CASRGFLAGASETQYF | TGTGCCTCCAGGGGTTTCCTAGCGGGGGCGTCAGAGACCCAGTACTTC
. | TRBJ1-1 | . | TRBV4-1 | CASSQGAGPIITEAFF | TGCGCCAGCAGCCAAGGTGCGGGCCCGATTATAACTGAAGCTTTCTTT
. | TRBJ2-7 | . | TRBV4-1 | CASSQDPRGPYLYEQYF | TGCGCCAGCAGCCAAGATCCAAGAGGCCCTTACCTCTACGAGCAGTACTTC
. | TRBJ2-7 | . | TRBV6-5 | CASSSVGSYEQYF | TGTGCCAGCAGTTCCGTGGGGAGCTACGAGCAGTACTTC
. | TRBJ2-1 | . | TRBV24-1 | CATSDLRLAYNEQFF | TGTGCCACCAGTGATTTAAGACTGGCCTACAATGAGCAGTTCTTC
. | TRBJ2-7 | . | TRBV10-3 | CAISEFKGAYTYEQYF | TGTGCCATCAGTGAGTTTAAGGGCGCCTACACCTACGAGCAGTACTTC
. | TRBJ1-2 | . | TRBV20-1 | CSASTGGTSNNYGYTF | TGCAGTGCTAGTACTGGGGGGACATCGAATAACTATGGCTACACCTTC
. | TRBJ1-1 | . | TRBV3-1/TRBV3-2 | CASSQDKFLRVSTEAFF | TGTGCCAGCAGCCAAGATAAATTCCTCCGGGTAAGCACTGAAGCTTTCTTT
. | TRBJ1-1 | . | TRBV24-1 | CATSEGQNTEAFF | TGTGCCACCAGTGAGGGACAAAACACTGAAGCTTTCTTT
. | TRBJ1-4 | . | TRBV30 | CAWSGGLRGEKLFF | TGTGCCTGGAGTGGGGGACTGAGGGGTGAAAAACTGTTTTTT
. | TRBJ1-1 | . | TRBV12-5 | CASGLNTYTEAFF | TGTGCTAGTGGTTTGAACACCTACACTGAAGCTTTCTTT
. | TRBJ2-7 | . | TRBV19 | CASVSGTSQYF | TGTGCCAGTGTCTCCGGGACAAGTCAGTACTTC
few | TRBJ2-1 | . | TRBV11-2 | CASSLGVTDASEQFF | TGTGCCAGCAGCTTAGGAGTTACCGATGCTAGTGAGCAGTTCTTC
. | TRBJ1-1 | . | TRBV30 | CACPLGGYEAFF | TGTGCCTGCCCCCTGGGAGGGTATGAAGCTTTCTTT
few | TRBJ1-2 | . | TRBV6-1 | CASSEGPSNYGYTF | TGTGCCAGCAGTGAGGGGCCCTCTAACTATGGCTACACCTTC
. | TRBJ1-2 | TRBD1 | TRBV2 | CASSNYRGPDGYTF | TGTGCCAGCAGTAACTACAGGGGGCCGGATGGCTACACCTTC
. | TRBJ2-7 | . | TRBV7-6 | CASSLFLGGGVELKSYEQYF | TGTGCCAGCAGCTTATTTTTAGGGGGTGGTGTGGAGTTGAAATCCTACGAGCAGTACTTC